The next 8 T cell receptor beta chains were all read from a single sample in a study of post-analysis software for immune sequencing data. Regarding the study as a whole: Among roughly five TRBV segments more frequent in patients than controls were TRBV5-6, TRBV5-1 and TRBV20-1.

Unique molecular identifiers featured in each of the TCR beta cDNA libraries. TCRdb reanalysed the PCR reads using MiXCR and keeps one entry per CDR3 protein. The sample yields 350,000 to 450,000 distinct CDR3 sequences, 30% to 40% seen once. The antigens these receptors bind are not known. Source material: blood. The origin of the receptors is a girl aged 2 to 10 with multiple sclerosis.

This chain connects TRBV7-2 to TRBJ2-7; D unresolved. The CDR3 consists of 14 residues. Germline CDR1 SGHTA, CDR2 FQGNSA. Trimming cost V 0 bases and J 6 bases, with 12 bases left between them. DNA of the CDR3: TGTGCCAGCAGCTTAGCACAAAAGACCTCCGAGCAGTACTTC. Residues: CASSLAQKTSEQYF.

The V and J genes are TRBV20-1 and TRBJ2-3; 8 nucleotides align to TRBD1. The trim removed 6 bases at V and 3 bases at J, leaving 8 bases unmatched. This CDR3 contains 14 residues. CDR1 DFQATT and CDR2 SNEGSKA come from the germline V gene (reference sequence). The DNA of the CDR3 is TGCAGTGCGGGTGGACAGGGTCTTACAGATACGCAGTATTTT. Its translation: CSAGGQGLTDTQYF.

This clonotype was detected a few times. V gene TRBV6-5 combines with J gene TRBJ2-3; D possibly matches TRBD1 or TRBD2 (6 bases each). The germline CDR1 and CDR2 sequences are MNHEY and SVGAGI. CDR3 length: 16 residues. V was pared by 4 bases and J by 1 base, with 15 bases between. The CDR3 is CASSSLVGGRTDTQYF. The CDR3 DNA reads as TGTGCCAGCAGTTCTCTAGTGGGGGGCCGCACAGATACGCAGTATTTT.

The chain combines TRBV29-1 with TRBJ2-1, with D unresolved. V lost 5 bases, J lost 4 bases, and 6 bases lay in between. Germline V lookup: CDR1 SQVTM, CDR2 ANQGSEA. The CDR3 length is 11 residues. CDR3 in amino acids: CSVTTYNEQFF. Here the CDR3 DNA reads TGCAGCGTTACCACGTACAATGAGCAGTTCTTC.

The chain carries TRBV29-1 and TRBJ1-4; unclear D gene. V lost 3 bases to trimming and J lost 3 bases, with 11 bases between them. The CDR3 length is 14 residues. Germline CDR1 SQVTM, CDR2 ANQGSEA. CDR3 nucleotides: TGCAGCGTTGAGCAAACAGATTCTAATGAAAAACTGTTTTTT. Translated: CSVEQTDSNEKLFF.

V is TRBV3-1 and J is TRBJ2-1, with 10 nucleotides matching TRBD2. The CDR3 runs to 17 residues. Germline CDR1 reads LGHDT; CDR2 reads YNNKEL (reference sequence). With V trimmed by 5 bases and J by 1 base, 8 bases remained unmatched. In DNA, the CDR3 is TGTGCCAGCAGCAATCGAGCGGGAGGGCCGTCCTACAATGAGCAGTTCTTC. Translation gives CASSNRAGGPSYNEQFF.

This chain links TRBV20-1 with TRBJ1-5; D perhaps matches TRBD1 (5 bases). The CDR3 contains 14 residues. The germline CDR1 and CDR2 sequences are DFQATT and SNEGSKA (reference sequence). The V and J ends lost 1 base and 4 bases respectively, with 11 bases between them. The CDR3 DNA reads as TGCAGTGCTAGAGTTACGGAGGGGAATCAGCCCCAGCATTTT. This translates into CSARVTEGNQPQHF.

This clonotype has more than one count but fewer than ten. CDR3 in DNA: TGTGCCAGCCGGGGCACGGGTCTCAGGCAGTTCTTC. It yields the protein CASRGTGLRQFF. The chain links TRBV9 to TRBJ2-1; perhaps D is TRBD1 or TRBD2 (5 bases each). The CDR3 loop spans 12 amino acids. Trimming cost V 7 bases and J 12 bases, with 17 bases left between them. Germline lookup yields CDR1 SGDLS and CDR2 YYNGEE.